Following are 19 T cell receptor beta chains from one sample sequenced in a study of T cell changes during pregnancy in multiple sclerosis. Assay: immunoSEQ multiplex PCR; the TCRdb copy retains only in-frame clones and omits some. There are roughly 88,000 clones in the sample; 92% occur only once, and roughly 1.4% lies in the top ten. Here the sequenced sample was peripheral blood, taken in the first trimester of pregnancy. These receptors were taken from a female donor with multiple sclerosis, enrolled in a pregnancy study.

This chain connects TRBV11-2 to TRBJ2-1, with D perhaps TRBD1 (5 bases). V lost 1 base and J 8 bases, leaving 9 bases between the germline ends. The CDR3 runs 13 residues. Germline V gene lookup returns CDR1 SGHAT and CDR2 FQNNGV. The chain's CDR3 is CASSLAPGYEQFF. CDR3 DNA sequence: TGTGCCAGCAGCTTAGCTCCAGGGTATGAGCAGTTCTTC.

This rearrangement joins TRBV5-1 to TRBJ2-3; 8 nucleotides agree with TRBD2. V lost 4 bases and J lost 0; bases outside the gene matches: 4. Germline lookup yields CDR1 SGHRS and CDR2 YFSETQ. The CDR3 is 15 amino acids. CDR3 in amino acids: CASSLRGVSTDTQYF. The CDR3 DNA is TGCGCCAGCAGCCTGCGGGGGGTTAGCACAGATACGCAGTATTTT.

The DNA of the CDR3 is TGTGCCAGCAGTTACAGGGAGAGCAATCAGCCCCAGCATTTT. It encodes CASSYRESNQPQHF. The rearrangement links TRBV6-5 to TRBJ1-5, with D unresolved. The CDR3 has 14 amino acids. Trimming removed 2 bases at V and 1 base at J, with 6 bases between. Per germline, CDR1 MNHEY and CDR2 SVGAGI.

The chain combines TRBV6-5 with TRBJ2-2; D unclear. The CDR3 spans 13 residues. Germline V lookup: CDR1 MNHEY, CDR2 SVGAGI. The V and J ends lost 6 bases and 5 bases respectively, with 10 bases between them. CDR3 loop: CASSHPGTGELFF. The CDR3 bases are TGTGCCAGCAGCCACCCCGGGACCGGGGAGCTGTTTTTT.

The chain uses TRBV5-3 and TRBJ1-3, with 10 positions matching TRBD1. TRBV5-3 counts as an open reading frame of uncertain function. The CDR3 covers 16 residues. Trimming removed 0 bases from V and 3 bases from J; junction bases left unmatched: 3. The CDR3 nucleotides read TGTGCCAGAAGCTTGGAATGGGACAGGGGTGGAAACACCATATATTTT. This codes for CARSLEWDRGGNTIYF.

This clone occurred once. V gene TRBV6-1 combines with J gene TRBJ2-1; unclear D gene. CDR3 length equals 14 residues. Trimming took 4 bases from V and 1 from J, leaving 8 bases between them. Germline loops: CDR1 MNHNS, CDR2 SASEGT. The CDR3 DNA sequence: TGTGCCAGCAGTGTGGGCAGATCCTACAATGAGCAGTTCTTC. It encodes CASSVGRSYNEQFF.

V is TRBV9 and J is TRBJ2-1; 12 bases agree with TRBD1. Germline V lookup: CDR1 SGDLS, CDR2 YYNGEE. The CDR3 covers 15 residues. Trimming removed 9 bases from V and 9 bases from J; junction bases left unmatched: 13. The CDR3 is CATGGTGGEWGEQFF. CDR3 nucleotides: TGTGCCACGGGCGGGACAGGGGGCGAGTGGGGTGAGCAGTTCTTC.

The DNA of the CDR3 is TGTGCCAGCAGCCAAGGTTCGGGGACTAGCGGTTACTACGAGCAGTACTTC. It translates to CASSQGSGTSGYYEQYF. The chain employs TRBV14 and TRBJ2-7; the match to TRBD2 covers 11 bases. Trimming took 1 base from V and 3 from J; bases not matched to a gene: 8. The CDR3 extends over 17 amino acids. Germline V gives CDR1 SGHDN, CDR2 FVKESK.

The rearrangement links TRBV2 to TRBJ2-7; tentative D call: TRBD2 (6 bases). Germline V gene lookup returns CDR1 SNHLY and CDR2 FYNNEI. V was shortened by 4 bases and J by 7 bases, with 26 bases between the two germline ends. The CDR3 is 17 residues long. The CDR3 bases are TGTGCCAGCAGTGCCGGGGTCATAGCGGCAGAGCGTGAGGAGCAGTACTTC. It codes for CASSAGVIAAEREEQYF.

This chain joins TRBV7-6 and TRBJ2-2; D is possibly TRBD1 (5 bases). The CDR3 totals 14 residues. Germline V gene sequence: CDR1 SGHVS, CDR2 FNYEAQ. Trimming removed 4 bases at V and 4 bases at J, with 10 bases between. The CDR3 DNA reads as TGTGCCAGCAGCTCAGACAGTGTCACCGGGGAGCTGTTTTTT. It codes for CASSSDSVTGELFF.

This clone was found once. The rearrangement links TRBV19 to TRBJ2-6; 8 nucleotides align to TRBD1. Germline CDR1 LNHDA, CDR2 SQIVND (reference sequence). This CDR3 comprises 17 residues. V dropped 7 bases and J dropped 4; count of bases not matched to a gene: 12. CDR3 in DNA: TGTGCCAGTAAGGTCGGCGGACAGGGCGGAGGGGCCAACGTCCTGACTTTC. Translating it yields CASKVGGQGGGANVLTF.

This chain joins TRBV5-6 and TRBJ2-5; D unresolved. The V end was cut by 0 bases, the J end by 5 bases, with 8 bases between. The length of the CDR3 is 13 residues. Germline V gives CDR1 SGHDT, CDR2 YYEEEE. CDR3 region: CASSLEAGETQYF. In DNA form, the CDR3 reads TGTGCCAGCAGCTTGGAGGCCGGGGAGACCCAGTACTTC.

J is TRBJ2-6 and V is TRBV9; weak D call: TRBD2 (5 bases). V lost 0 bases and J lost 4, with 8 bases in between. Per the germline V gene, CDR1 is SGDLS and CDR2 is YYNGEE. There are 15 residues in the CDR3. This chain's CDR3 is CASSVDSGGANVLTF. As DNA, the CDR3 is TGTGCCAGCAGCGTAGACTCGGGAGGGGCCAACGTCCTGACTTTC.

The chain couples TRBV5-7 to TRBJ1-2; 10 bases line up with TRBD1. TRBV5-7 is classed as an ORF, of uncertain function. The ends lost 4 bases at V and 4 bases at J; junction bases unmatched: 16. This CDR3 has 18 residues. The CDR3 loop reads CASSPLQTGGSSSYGYTF. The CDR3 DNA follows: TGTGCCAGCAGCCCATTACAGACAGGGGGCTCCTCTAGCTATGGCTACACCTTC.

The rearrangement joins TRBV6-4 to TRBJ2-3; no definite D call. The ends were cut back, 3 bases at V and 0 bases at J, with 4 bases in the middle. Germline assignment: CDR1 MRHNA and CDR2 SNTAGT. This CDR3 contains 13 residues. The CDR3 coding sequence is TGTGCCAGCAGTGAGCGGAGCACAGATACGCAGTATTTT. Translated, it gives CASSERSTDTQYF.

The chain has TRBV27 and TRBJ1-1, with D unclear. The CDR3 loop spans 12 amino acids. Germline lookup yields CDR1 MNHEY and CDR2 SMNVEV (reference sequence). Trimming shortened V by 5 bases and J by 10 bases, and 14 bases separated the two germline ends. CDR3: CASSPTPGGAFF. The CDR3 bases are TGTGCCAGCAGTCCCACCCCGGGAGGAGCTTTCTTT.

CDR3 nucleotides: TGTGCCAGTAGCCCGGGACAACTCTACGAGCAGTACTTC. Protein sequence: CASSPGQLYEQYF. The chain couples TRBV19 to TRBJ2-7, with D possibly TRBD1 on 6 matching bases. CDR1 is LNHDA, CDR2 SQIVND, per germline (reference sequence). CDR3 length equals 13 residues. V lost 6 bases and J lost 3, with 12 bases in between.

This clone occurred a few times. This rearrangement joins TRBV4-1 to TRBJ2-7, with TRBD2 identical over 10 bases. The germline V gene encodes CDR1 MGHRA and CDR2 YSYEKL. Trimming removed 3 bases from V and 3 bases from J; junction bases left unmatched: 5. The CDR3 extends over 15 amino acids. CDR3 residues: CASSQVASGSYEQYF. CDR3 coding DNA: TGCGCCAGCAGCCAGGTAGCTAGCGGGAGCTACGAGCAGTACTTC.

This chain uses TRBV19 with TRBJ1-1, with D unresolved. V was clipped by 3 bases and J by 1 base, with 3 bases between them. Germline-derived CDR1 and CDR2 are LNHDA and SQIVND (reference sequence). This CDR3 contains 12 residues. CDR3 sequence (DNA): TGTGCCAGTAGTATCGGGAACACTGAAGCTTTCTTT. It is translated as CASSIGNTEAFF.